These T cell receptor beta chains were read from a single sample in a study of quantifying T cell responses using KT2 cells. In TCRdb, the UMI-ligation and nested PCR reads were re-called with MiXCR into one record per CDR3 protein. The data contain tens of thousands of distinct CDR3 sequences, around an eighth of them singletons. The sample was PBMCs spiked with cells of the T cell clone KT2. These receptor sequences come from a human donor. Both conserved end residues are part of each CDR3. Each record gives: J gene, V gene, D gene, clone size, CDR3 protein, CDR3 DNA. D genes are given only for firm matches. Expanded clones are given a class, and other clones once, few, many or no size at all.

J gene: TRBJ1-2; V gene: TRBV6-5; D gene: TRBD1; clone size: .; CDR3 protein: CASSYSTGYDYGYTF; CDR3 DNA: TGTGCCAGCAGTTACTCGACAGGGTACGACTATGGCTACACCTTC
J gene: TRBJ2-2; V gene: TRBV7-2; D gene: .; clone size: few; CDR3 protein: CASSFRRRTGELFF; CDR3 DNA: TGTGCCAGCAGCTTCAGGCGGCGCACCGGGGAGCTGTTTTTT
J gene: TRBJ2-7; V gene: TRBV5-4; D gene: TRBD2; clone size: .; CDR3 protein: CASSPGLAASSYEQYF; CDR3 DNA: TGTGCCAGCAGCCCCGGACTAGCGGCTAGCTCCTACGAGCAGTACTTC
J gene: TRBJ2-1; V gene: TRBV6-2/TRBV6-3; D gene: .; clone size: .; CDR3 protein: CASSYGAAGNNEQFF; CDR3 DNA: TGTGCCAGCAGTTACGGGGCGGCAGGTAACAATGAGCAGTTCTTC
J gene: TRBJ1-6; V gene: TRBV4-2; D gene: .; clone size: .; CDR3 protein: CASSQDSTRTAENSPLHF; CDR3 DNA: TGTGCCAGCAGCCAAGATAGTACCCGGACAGCGGAAAATTCACCCCTCCACTTT
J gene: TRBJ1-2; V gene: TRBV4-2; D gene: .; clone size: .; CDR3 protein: CASSLDRGYGYTF; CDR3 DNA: TGTGCCAGCAGTCTAGACCGGGGTTACGGCTACACCTTC
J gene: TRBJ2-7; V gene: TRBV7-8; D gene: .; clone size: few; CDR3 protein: CASSQMSSAEQYF; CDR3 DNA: TGTGCCAGCAGCCAAATGTCTAGCGCCGAGCAGTACTTC
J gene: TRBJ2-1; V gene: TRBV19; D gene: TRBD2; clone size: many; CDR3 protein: CASSIIASGRNNEQFF; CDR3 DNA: TGTGCCAGTAGTATAATCGCTAGCGGGAGGAACAATGAGCAGTTCTTC
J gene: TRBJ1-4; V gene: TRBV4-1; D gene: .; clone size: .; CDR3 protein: CASSQEDTGGGEKLFF; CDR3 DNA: TGCGCCAGCAGCCAAGAAGATACGGGAGGGGGTGAAAAACTGTTTTTT
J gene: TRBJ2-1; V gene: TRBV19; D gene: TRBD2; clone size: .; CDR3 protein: CASSIVGLAGAAREQFF; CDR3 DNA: TGTGCCAGTAGTATAGTAGGACTAGCGGGAGCGGCGCGCGAGCAGTTCTTC
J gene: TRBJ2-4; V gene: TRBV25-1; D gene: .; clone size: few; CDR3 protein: CASSEGRSTHIQYF; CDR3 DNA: TGTGCCAGCAGTGAGGGACGTTCTACCCACATTCAGTACTTC
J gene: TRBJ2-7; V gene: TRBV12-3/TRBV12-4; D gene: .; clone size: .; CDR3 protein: CASSQPRDSYEQYF; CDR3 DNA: TGTGCCAGCAGTCAACCTAGGGATTCCTACGAGCAGTACTTC
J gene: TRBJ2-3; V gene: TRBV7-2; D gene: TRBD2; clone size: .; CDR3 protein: CASSYQAGGTDTQYF; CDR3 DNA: TGTGCCAGCAGCTACCAAGCGGGAGGCACAGATACGCAGTATTTT
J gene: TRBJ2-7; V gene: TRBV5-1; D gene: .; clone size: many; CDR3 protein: CASSEGTYEQYF; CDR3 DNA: TGCGCCAGCAGCGAGGGAACCTACGAGCAGTACTTC
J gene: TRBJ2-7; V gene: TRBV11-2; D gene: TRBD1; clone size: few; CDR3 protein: CASSFPPGQGRYEQYF; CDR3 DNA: TGTGCCAGCAGCTTCCCGCCGGGACAGGGTCGCTACGAGCAGTACTTC
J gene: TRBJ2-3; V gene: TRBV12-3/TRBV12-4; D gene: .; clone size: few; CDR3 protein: CASRRVGSGTDTQYF; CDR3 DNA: TGTGCCAGCAGACGCGTAGGAAGTGGCACAGATACGCAGTATTTT
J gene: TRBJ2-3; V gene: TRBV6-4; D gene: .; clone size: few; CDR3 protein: CASSYEETDTQYF; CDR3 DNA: TGTGCCAGCAGTTATGAAGAAACAGATACGCAGTATTTT
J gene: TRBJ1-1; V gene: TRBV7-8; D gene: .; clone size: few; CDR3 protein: CASSLVPAYTEAFF; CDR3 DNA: TGTGCCAGCAGCTTAGTCCCCGCCTACACTGAAGCTTTCTTT
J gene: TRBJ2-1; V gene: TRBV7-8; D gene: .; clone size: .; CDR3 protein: CASSLAGLHNEQFF; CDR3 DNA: TGTGCCAGCAGCTTAGCTGGACTACACAATGAGCAGTTCTTC
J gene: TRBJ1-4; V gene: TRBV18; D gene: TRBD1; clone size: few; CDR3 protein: CASSPPTGQGCEKLFF; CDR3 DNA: TGTGCCAGCTCACCACCGACGGGACAGGGTTGCGAAAAACTGTTTTTT
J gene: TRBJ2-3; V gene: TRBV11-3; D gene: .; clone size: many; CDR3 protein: CASSPRGPNTDTQYF; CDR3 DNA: TGTGCCAGCAGCCCCCGAGGGCCCAATACAGATACGCAGTATTTT
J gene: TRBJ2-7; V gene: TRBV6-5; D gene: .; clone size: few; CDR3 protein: CASSRRGDEQYF; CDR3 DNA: TGTGCCAGCAGCCGCAGGGGGGACGAGCAGTACTTC
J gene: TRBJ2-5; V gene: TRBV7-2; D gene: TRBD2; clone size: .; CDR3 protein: CASKLTWGGYQETQYF; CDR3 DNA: TGTGCCAGCAAGCTTACGTGGGGGGGGTACCAAGAGACCCAGTACTTC
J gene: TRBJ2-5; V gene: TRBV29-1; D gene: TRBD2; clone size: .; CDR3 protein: CSVGGRLAEHQETQYF; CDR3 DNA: TGCAGCGTTGGGGGACGACTAGCGGAGCACCAAGAGACCCAGTACTTC